These 24 T cell receptor beta chains were sequenced from one sample in a study of STAT5B mutations in CD4+ large granular lymphocyte leukemia. This table comes from immunoSEQ multiplex PCR, and its TCRdb copy is limited to in-frame clones, with some not included. The sample has 20,000 to 25,000 clones, 60% to 80% seen once; the top ten hold almost 0.65%. Sample: CD4+ T cells from blood buffy coats. All receptors come from a human donor in good health.

In its sample, this clone was seen once. V gene TRBV30 combines with J gene TRBJ2-7; a possible D gene is TRBD1 (6 bases). This CDR3 region has 19 residues. Trimming removed 0 bases from V and 0 bases from J, with 24 bases in between. Germline CDR1 reads GTSNPN; CDR2 reads SVGIG (reference sequence). The CDR3 sequence is CAWSVLHREKPIISYEQYF. The CDR3 bases are TGTGCCTGGAGTGTACTTCACAGGGAAAAACCAATTATCTCCTACGAGCAGTACTTC.

This clone was recorded only once. The chain joins TRBV5-1 to TRBJ2-7; 7 positions match TRBD1. The CDR3 sequence is 14 residues long. Germline V gene lookup returns CDR1 SGHRS and CDR2 YFSETQ. Losses at the gene ends were 3 bases for V and 3 bases for J; bases not matched to a gene: 6. CDR3 coding DNA: TGCGCCAGCAGCTCAGACAGGGATGTCTACGAGCAGTACTTC. Translation: CASSSDRDVYEQYF.

The rearrangement joins TRBV7-6 to TRBJ2-2; 8 bases line up with TRBD2. The CDR3 sequence is 16 residues long. With 5 bases clipped from V and 4 bases from J, the junction kept 9 bases outside the gene matches. Germline V CDR1 and CDR2: SGHVS, FNYEAQ. The CDR3 sequence is CASSVIRGGGTGELFF. The CDR3 DNA reads as TGTGCCAGCAGCGTCATACGGGGGGGCGGCACCGGGGAGCTGTTTTTT.

About this clone: The final CDR3 position lacks the conserved phenylalanine or tryptophan, pointing to a likely read error. The chain employs TRBV2 and TRBJ1-2; no clear D. From germline, CDR1 is SNHLY and CDR2 FYNNEI. V was cut by 6 bases and J by 4 bases, with 9 bases left in between. This CDR3 region has 12 residues. The chain's CDR3 is CASSEKFYGYTL. Written as DNA, the CDR3 is TGTGCCAGCAGCGAGAAATTCTATGGCTACACCCTC.

The rearrangement joins TRBV5-1 to TRBJ2-2; D uncertain. Deletions cut 0 bases from V and 6 bases from J, with 6 bases between. The CDR3 extends over 13 amino acids. Germline V gene data show CDR1 as SGHRS and CDR2 as YFSETQ. For the CDR3, the DNA is TGCGCCAGCAGCTTGGGATCGGCCGGGGAGCTGTTTTTT. This sequence encodes CASSLGSAGELFF. The whole variable domain, remainder taken from reference TRBV5-1 and TRBJ2-2, is KAGVTQTPRYLIKTRGQQVTLSCSPISGHRSVSWYQQTPGQGLQFLFEYFSETQRNKGNFPGRFSGRQFSNSRSEMNVSTLELGDSALYLCASSLGSAGELFFGEGSRLTVL.

The gene calls are TRBV6-1 and TRBJ2-7; a weak D match, TRBD1 (6 bases). The germline V gene encodes CDR1 MNHNS and CDR2 SASEGT. The CDR3 has 15 amino acids. Trimming removed 4 bases at V and 2 bases at J, with 15 bases between. The CDR3 region has the DNA TGTGCCAGCAGTGGAGACAGGCAGATTACCTACGAGCAGTACTTC. As protein: CASSGDRQITYEQYF.

V usage is TRBV7-8 and J usage is TRBJ1-1; no clear D gene. The CDR3 has 14 residues. Germline lookup yields CDR1 SGHVS and CDR2 FQNEAQ. The V end lost 5 bases, the J end lost 7 bases, and 17 bases lay between the germline ends. The CDR3 sequence: CASSLLRLTNEAFF. The CDR3 DNA is TGTGCCAGCAGCCTCTTAAGGCTTACGAATGAAGCTTTCTTT.

The chain recombines TRBV5-1 with TRBJ1-2; no reliable D call. V dropped 6 bases and J dropped 5 bases, with 14 bases sitting between them. This CDR3 has 13 residues. From germline, CDR1 is SGHRS and CDR2 YFSETQ. CDR3 in DNA: TGCGCCAGCACCCAGTACATCGGTTATGGCTACACCTTC. Residues: CASTQYIGYGYTF.

In its sample, this clone was seen once. The chain carries TRBV5-1 and TRBJ2-5, with TRBD2 as a possible D gene (7 bases). This CDR3 comprises 14 residues. Per the germline V gene, CDR1 is SGHRS and CDR2 is YFSETQ. V was cut by 3 bases and J by 7 bases, with 16 bases left in between. Here the CDR3 reads CASSSKTGGGTQYF. Written as DNA, the CDR3 is TGCGCCAGCAGCTCGAAGACAGGCGGGGGGACCCAGTACTTC.

In the case of this clone: An end of the junction does not agree with germline; a read error may underlie this. The rearrangement uses TRBV7-7 and TRBJ2-1; the match to TRBD1 covers 7 bases. Germline CDR1 SSHAT, CDR2 FNYEAQ (reference sequence). This CDR3 region has 15 residues. The CDR3 DNA is TGTGCTAGCAGCTTAAGTGCAGGGGGTTACAATGAGCAGTTCTTC. Translated, it gives CASSLSAGGYNEQFF.

CDR3 residues: CASSFRGSENTEAFF. The CDR3 DNA follows: TGTGCCAGCAGCTTTCGAGGTTCGGAGAACACTGAAGCTTTCTTT. The chain carries TRBV5-6 and TRBJ1-1, with D uncertain. The CDR3 is 15 amino acids. Germline CDR1 is SGHDT and CDR2 is YYEEEE. Trimming removed 2 bases from V and 1 base from J, with 12 bases in between.

The chain is built from TRBV5-5 and TRBJ2-7; 8 nucleotides match TRBD1. V dropped 0 bases and J dropped 2; count of bases not matched to a gene: 4. CDR3 length: 15 residues. Germline lookup yields CDR1 SGHKS and CDR2 YYEKEE (reference sequence). The chain's CDR3 is CASSLGGQGTYEQYF. The DNA for the CDR3 is TGTGCCAGCAGCTTGGGAGGACAGGGAACCTACGAGCAGTACTTC.

This chain uses TRBV5-1 with TRBJ1-2; 7 bases map to TRBD1. J lost 5 bases, V lost 0 bases, and 10 bases had no gene match. This CDR3 is 16 amino acids long. The germline gives CDR1 SGHRS, CDR2 YFSETQ. CDR3 region: CASSLDPGQTLYGYTF. CDR3 bases: TGCGCCAGCAGCTTGGATCCGGGACAGACGTTATATGGCTACACCTTC.

The chain joins TRBV9 to TRBJ2-3; D is uncertain. V was clipped by 0 bases and J by 3 bases, with 2 bases between them. Germline lookup yields CDR1 SGDLS and CDR2 YYNGEE. This CDR3 contains 12 residues. Here the CDR3 reads CASSVVTDTQYF. In DNA form, the CDR3 reads TGTGCCAGCAGCGTAGTAACAGATACGCAGTATTTT.

The rearrangement links TRBV5-1 to TRBJ1-1; D uncertain. The CDR3 loop spans 13 amino acids. V lost 1 base, J lost 1 base, and 5 bases lay in between. The germline gives CDR1 SGHRS, CDR2 YFSETQ. The CDR3, as DNA: TGCGCCAGCAGCTTGCTATCGAACACTGAAGCTTTCTTT. Translating gives CASSLLSNTEAFF.

This clone was observed a handful of times. The chain joins TRBV7-9 to TRBJ1-6; D remains ambiguous. V was clipped by 6 bases and J by 0 bases, with 6 bases between them. Germline CDR1 is SEHNR and CDR2 is FQNEAQ (reference sequence). The length of the CDR3 is 14 residues. CDR3 in DNA: TGTGCCAGCAGTGAGAGCTCCTATAATTCACCCCTCCACTTT. Translated, it gives CASSESSYNSPLHF.

Only one count was recorded for this clone. The chain has TRBV5-6 and TRBJ2-2, with D uncertain. The V gene's germline CDR1 is SGHDT and CDR2 YYEEEE. The CDR3 has 14 amino acids. V gave up 2 bases and J gave up 4 bases, with 9 bases separating them. The CDR3 loop is CASSFLEPTGELFF. The CDR3 DNA is TGTGCCAGCAGCTTCTTAGAACCCACCGGGGAGCTGTTTTTT.

The chain combines TRBV13 with TRBJ2-5; tentative D call: TRBD2 (5 bases). This CDR3 is built from 18 residues. V was cut by 0 bases and J by 4 bases, with 21 bases left in between. Germline V gene data show CDR1 as PRHDT and CDR2 as FYEKMQ (reference sequence). CDR3 sequence reads: CASSLGFGVGMGRETQYF. DNA for the CDR3: TGTGCCAGCAGCTTAGGCTTCGGGGTGGGGATGGGCAGAGAGACCCAGTACTTC.

This chain links TRBV18 with TRBJ1-1; D possibly corresponds to TRBD1 (6 bases). Between the trimmed V and J ends, which lost 1 base and 13 bases, there was a span of 16 bases. Germline loops: CDR1 KGHSH, CDR2 LQKENI. This CDR3 has 13 amino acids. The CDR3 DNA is TGTGCCAGCTCACCACTGGCACAGGGATTGATTTTCTTT. This gives the protein CASSPLAQGLIFF.

The chain carries TRBV7-2 and TRBJ2-1, with unresolved D. This CDR3 region has 15 residues. CDR1 and CDR2 (germline): SGHTA, FQGNSA. V was pared by 4 bases and J by 3 bases, with 13 bases between. CDR3 nucleotides: TGTGCCAGCAGCTCTAATCCCTGGTACTACAATGAGCAGTTCTTC. Encoded protein: CASSSNPWYYNEQFF. Using reference TRBV7-2 and TRBJ2-1 for the parts outside the CDR3, the full variable domain is GAGVSQSPSNKVTEKGKDVELRCDPISGHTALYWYRQSLGQGLEFLIYFQGNSAPDKSGLPSDRFSAERTGGSVSTLTIQRTQQEDSAVYLCASSSNPWYYNEQFFGPGTRLTVL.

The chain combines TRBV18 with TRBJ1-2, with 8 positions matching TRBD1. V was clipped by 4 bases and J by 0 bases; unmatched bases: 4. Per germline, CDR1 KGHSH and CDR2 LQKENI. This CDR3 is 15 amino acids long. CDR3 loop: CASSQGQATNYGYTF. The CDR3 DNA follows: TGTGCCAGCTCACAGGGACAGGCGACTAACTATGGCTACACCTTC. The whole variable domain, filled in from reference TRBV18 and TRBJ1-2, reads NAGVMQNPRHLVRRRGQEARLRCSPMKGHSHVYWYRQLPEEGLKFMVYLQKENIIDESGMPKERFSAEFPKEGPSILRIQQVVRGDSAAYFCASSQGQATNYGYTFGSGTRLTVV.

The chain joins TRBV29-1 to TRBJ1-1, with no clear D. Germline V gene data show CDR1 as SQVTM and CDR2 as ANQGSEA. CDR3 length: 13 amino acids. Deletions cut 3 bases from V and 4 bases from J, with 12 bases between. CDR3 region: CSVDRGLGTEAFF. The CDR3 DNA is TGCAGCGTTGATCGGGGTCTGGGCACTGAAGCTTTCTTT.

The V and J genes are TRBV6-6 and TRBJ1-1; D is unresolved. Germline loops: CDR1 MNHNY, CDR2 SVGAGI (reference sequence). The V and J ends lost 8 bases and 1 base respectively, with 17 bases between them. The CDR3 runs to 15 residues. The CDR3 nucleotides read TGTGCCAGCTACTCTGAGGGCAGGAAGAACACTGAAGCTTTCTTT. Amino acids: CASYSEGRKNTEAFF.

This clone came up once. The genes are TRBV4-2 and TRBJ2-2; 8 bases are shared with TRBD2. CDR3 length equals 18 residues. Trimming took 2 bases from V and 0 from J; bases not matched to a gene: 8. CDR1 is LGHNA and CDR2 is YNFKEQ in the germline V gene. CDR3 in amino acids: CASSQRTASGSNTGELFF. The CDR3 DNA sequence: TGTGCCAGCAGCCAAAGGACCGCTAGCGGGTCGAACACCGGGGAGCTGTTTTTT.